Following are 5 T cell receptor beta chains from one sample sequenced in a study of tumor and adjacent non-tumor tissue in lung cancer (dated by TCRdb to 2017 to 2018). The method behind the library was multiplex PCR. These reads were obtained on an Illumina HiSeq 2500. TCRbeta libraries were constructed through three rounds of nested PCR with primers (Table S4) according to protocols adapted from ARM-PCR. The public reads were reanalyzed by TCRdb: fastp trimming at Q25, MiXCR alignment, in-frame beta chains only. One record per CDR3 amino acid sequence lists the most common genes and DNA. The sample table contains more than 85,000 distinct CDR3 sequences; only one count was recorded for 62% of them. The ten largest clones represent around 20% of the sample. RNA was isolated from bulk unsorted tissue, and RNA quality was assessed with a NanoDrop ND-1000 and an Agilent 2100. Normal lung samples were distant non-tumor tissue taken more than 3 cm from the tumor edge.

The sequenced material came from distant non-tumor lung tissue. Receptors were obtained from a man aged 55 to 70 with non-small cell lung cancer.

A remark on this clonotype: A much larger clone differs from this one at a single base, so this may be a read error. The chain is built from TRBV7-9 and TRBJ2-3, with TRBD2 identical over 11 bases. Germline CDR1 is SEHNR and CDR2 is FQNEAQ (reference sequence). The length of the CDR3 is 15 residues. As DNA, the CDR3 is TGTTCCAGCAGCGCCCTAGCGGGAGGAGGGGATACGCAGTATTTT. It codes for CSSSALAGGGDTQYF.

This chain links TRBV11-1 with TRBJ2-1; 12 bases agree with TRBD2. The CDR3 totals 16 residues. Germline CDR1 SGHAT, CDR2 FQDESV (reference sequence). J gave up 6 bases and V 5 bases, and 8 bases lay outside the gene matches. In nucleotides, the CDR3 is TGTGCCAGCAGCCCAAATTCTAGCGGGAGGGCCAATGAGCAGTTCTTC. Protein: CASSPNSSGRANEQFF.

This chain connects TRBV20-1 to TRBJ1-1; D is uncertain. In germline, CDR1 is DFQATT, CDR2 SNEGSKA (reference sequence). V was cut by 1 base and J by 1 base, with 10 bases left in between. This CDR3 has 14 amino acids. This CDR3 is CSARGDGRNTEAFF. The CDR3, as DNA: TGCAGTGCTAGAGGGGATGGCAGGAACACTGAAGCTTTCTTT.

On this clonotype: The junction shows a germline mismatch at one end, possibly a read error. The J gene is TRBJ2-1, the V gene TRBV10-3; TRBD1 matches at 7 bases. Germline V CDR1 and CDR2: ENHRY, SYGVKD. The CDR3 is made up of 13 amino acids. In nucleotides, the CDR3 is TGTGTCATCAGAGCAGGGGGTTACAATGAGCAGTTCTTC. This gives the protein CVIRAGGYNEQFF.

In the case of this clonotype: This may come from a read error, since a much larger clone is one base off. The CDR3 protein is CASNPRWNGYQPQHF. The CDR3 coding sequence is TGCGCCAGCAACCCCAGATGGAATGGGTATCAGCCCCAGCATTTT. The gene calls are TRBV4-1 and TRBJ1-5; no clear D gene. The CDR3 has 15 amino acids. Trimming removed 7 bases from V and 5 bases from J, with 18 bases in between. The germline gives CDR1 MGHRA, CDR2 YSYEKL.